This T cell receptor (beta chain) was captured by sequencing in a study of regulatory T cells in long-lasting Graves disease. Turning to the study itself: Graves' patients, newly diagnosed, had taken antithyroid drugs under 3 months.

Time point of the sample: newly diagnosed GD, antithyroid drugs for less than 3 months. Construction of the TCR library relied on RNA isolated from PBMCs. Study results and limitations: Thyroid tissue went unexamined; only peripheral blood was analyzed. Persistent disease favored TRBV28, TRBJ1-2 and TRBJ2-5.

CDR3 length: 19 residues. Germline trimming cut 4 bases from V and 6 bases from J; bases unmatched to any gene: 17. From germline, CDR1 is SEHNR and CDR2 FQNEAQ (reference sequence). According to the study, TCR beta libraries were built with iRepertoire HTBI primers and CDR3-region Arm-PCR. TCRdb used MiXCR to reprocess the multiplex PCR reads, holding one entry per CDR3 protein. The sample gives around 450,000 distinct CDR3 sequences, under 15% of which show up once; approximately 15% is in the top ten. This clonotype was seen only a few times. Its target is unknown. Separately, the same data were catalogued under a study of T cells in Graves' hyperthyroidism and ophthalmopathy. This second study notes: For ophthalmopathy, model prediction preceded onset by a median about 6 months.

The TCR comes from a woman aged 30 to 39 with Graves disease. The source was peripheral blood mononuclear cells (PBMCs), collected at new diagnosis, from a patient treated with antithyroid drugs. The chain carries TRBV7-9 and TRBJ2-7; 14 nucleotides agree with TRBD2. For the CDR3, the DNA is TGTGCCAGCAGCTCCTCTCTCGGGTCGACTAGCGGGAGGGCCGGCGAGCAGTACTTC. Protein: CASSSSLGSTSGRAGEQYF.